The source of this T cell receptor (beta chain) is a study of cytomegalovirus exposure and HLA in healthy donors. Study-wide context: As released early, the data held about 85 million unique TCRs from HLA-typed donors. Whole-study results and caveats: Reported performance of the classifier showed diagnosis of cytomegalovirus status with high specificity and sensitivity. CMV serostatus was the only immune exposure information that was available.

V was cut by 3 bases and J by 7 bases, with 15 bases left in between. The CDR3 totals 14 residues. Germline-derived CDR1 and CDR2 are ENHRY and SYGVKD. About this clone itself: Its antigen is unknown.

Both 60 Vbeta primers and 13 Jbeta primers went into the PCR. Some clones are missing from TCRdb's copy, which holds only in-frame ones; the method was immunoSEQ multiplex PCR. The data contain approximately 150,000 clones, roughly 80% of them seen just once; the ten biggest clones take up around 14%. The material sequenced was PBMCs. The chain employs TRBV10-3 and TRBJ1-2, with a possible D match to TRBD1 (6 bases). The sequence was obtained from a woman aged 45-65 years in good health and CMV-seronegative. The DNA for the CDR3 is TGTGCCATCAGTGACAACAGGGACCCCGGTGGCTACACCTTC. It specifies CAISDNRDPGGYTF.